What follows is one T cell receptor beta chain and its context. It lacks a known antigen. Per-base qualities were not stored, and no clone one base away is much larger. The data were taken from a study of beta chain features in type 1 diabetes (dated by TCRdb to 2017 to 2018). Some background on the complete study: No differences in mean age, gender distribution, total cell number or subset yield were found between patients and healthy donors. A total of around 110,000,000 sorted cells were examined across all samples, and RNA yield correlated strongly with the number of cells per subset. The study compared TCRB repertoires of sorted circulating CD4+ T cell subsets between recently diagnosed type 1 diabetes patients and matched healthy donors. Whereas all 30 or so donors provided naive and central memory subsets, regulatory and stem cell-like memory subsets were isolated from just 8 patients and roughly 8 healthy donors. Beyond this particular receptor, the publication reports: Because small numbers of individuals were included in the HLA sub-analyses, any influence of HLA type on TCRB rearrangement was left unresolved. Type 1 diabetes patients showed a moderate but significant shortening of TCRB CDR3 length in all four CD4+ subsets. Because cDNA rather than genomic DNA was sequenced, highly expressing activated cells could have been over-represented, although no difference in activation and CD3 levels was found between groups. Patients with type 1 diabetes made fewer insertions and deleted more nucleotides at VDJ recombination sites, implying thymic rearrangement abnormalities. Shorter templates might be favored by PCR, yet because patient and control samples were amplified and corrected together, any such skew would affect both groups equally. Naive, central memory and regulatory TCRB repertoires appeared to be more alike among patients than among healthy donors.

The High Capacity cDNA Reverse Transcription Kit was used to reverse transcribe all of the isolated RNA, meaning that expressed TCRB transcripts were what got sequenced. Naive, central memory and regulatory T cell samples underwent deep immunoSEQ sequencing, averaging around 4 million total reads per sample. After sorted cells were lysed in RLT buffer, RNA was extracted with DNase-treated RNeasy Micro or Mini kits, with the choice depending on cell number. Each cell subset was processed separately to prevent cross-contamination, with patient and healthy donor samples processed together. Using the immunoSEQ multiplex PCR, TCRB sequences were amplified from cDNA into 87-bp fragments spanning the CDR3 region. The amplicons were sequenced using the Illumina HiSeq platform. As for how the authors treated the data: PCR bias was corrected computationally using synthetic template baselines, and reads within Hamming distance 2 were collapsed, with unmergeable singletons discarded. Reads were aligned to IMGT to assign V, D and J genes, CDR3 length, and insertions or deletions at six rearrangement sites. Within each subset, clonotype counts were normalized to the number of sorted cells before true diversity and Gini coefficients were calculated with the tcR R package. The overlap coefficient, calculated on TCRB nucleotide sequences, was used to measure repertoire sharing. Out-of-frame TCRB sequences from naive cells were analyzed as a proxy for the pre-selection repertoire. Not all clones reach the TCRdb copy of this immuneACCESS table, which keeps in-frame sequences only. Checked studies attribute under half of the gap to unresolved V genes and leave the rest unexplained. Clone size and V and J calls were adopted from that table, with D and trimming inferred from the DNA. The sample table contains around 250,000 clones; only one count was recorded for approximately 15% of them. The ten top clones hold just under 0.02% of the sample.

A single peripheral blood draw of 90 to 150 mL on average was collected from each donor into heparinised tubes. Using a panel that included CD45RO, CCR7, CD25, CD127, CD95 and CD27, naive, central memory, regulatory and stem cell-like memory CD4+ T cells were sorted on a BD FACSAria II. Every sorted population had a purity above 95%. Right away, PBMCs were isolated by Lymphoprep density gradient centrifugation and were stained directly, with no culture step. So that batch effects would be minimized, each experiment stained and sorted samples in pairs, pairing one healthy donor with one patient. The source is a man younger than 40 with type 1 diabetes. Sequenced sample: naive CD4+ T cells from blood. Taken with the paper, the label for cell subset or site translates to: true naive CD4+ T cells.

The CDR3 loop reads CASSSFGQVKGANVLTF. The nucleotides are TGTGCCAGCAGCTCATTCGGACAGGTTAAAGGGGCCAACGTCCTGACTTTC. In this chain, TRBV11-1 is recombined with TRBJ2-6, with TRBD1 matching 7 junction bases. CDR3 length: 17 amino acids, cysteine to phenylalanine. Only the CDR3 DNA is retained, 51 bases long and in frame from the first base. Trimming takes 4 bases off V and 4 bases off J; junction bases not matched to a gene: 10. As encoded in the germline V gene (reference sequence), CDR1 is SGHAT while CDR2 is FQDESV.